This T cell receptor (beta chain) emerged from a study of CD8 T cells in ankylosing spondylitis. Study findings and constraints: Characteristic of ankylosing spondylitis blood, it appeared, was a TCR beta motif comprising about 8 highly homologous variants.

This clonotype was seen a few times. The antigen is not known. The V segment lost 1 base and the J segment 0 bases; nucleotides outside the gene matches: 2. The CDR3 consists of 17 residues. Germline V gene sequence: CDR1 LGHNA, CDR2 YSLEER. Preparation of TCR beta libraries was done by quantitative 5'-RACE with molecular barcodes. TCRdb called the 5' RACE reads again in MiXCR, with one record for every CDR3 protein. The sample yields about 220,000 distinct CDR3 sequences, about 7% seen once. The V call is TRBV4-3, the J call TRBJ2-6; 8 bases fit TRBD1. The receptor's source is a male donor with ankylosing spondylitis. Sequencing input: blood, either unsorted or a sorted T cell fraction (not recorded which). The CDR3 sequence is CASSQGTGSSGANVLTF. The CDR3 DNA follows: TGCGCCAGCAGCCAAGGGACAGGGAGCTCTGGGGCCAACGTCCTGACTTTC.